One sample yielded the 8 T cell receptor beta chains listed below, sequenced in a study of T cells expressing NK-cell markers. Following a re-call of the 5' RACE reads, TCRdb has one entry per CDR3 protein and lacks DNA. This listing includes 500,000 to 700,000 distinct CDR3 sequences. Source material: blood T cells: a sorted CD56 or NKG2C T cell subset, CD4+ or CD8+ T cells, or bulk PBMC T cells (not recorded which). The receptors stem from a man aged 18 to 29 in good health.

The V call is TRBV9, the J call TRBJ2-5; TCRdb returns TRBD2, unconfirmable since there is no DNA. The germline V gene encodes CDR1 SGDLS and CDR2 YYNGEE. The CDR3 sequence is 15 residues long. The CDR3 sequence is CASSGSSGRLETQYF.

The CDR3 region is CSARGKREGAADTQYF. V gene TRBV20-1 combines with J gene TRBJ2-3; with no DNA, the TCRdb D assignment of TRBD1 cannot be verified. The CDR3 contains 16 residues. In germline, CDR1 is DFQATT, CDR2 SNEGSKA (reference sequence).

The genes are TRBV7-2 and TRBJ2-3. Germline CDR1 is SGHTA and CDR2 is FQGNSA. The CDR3 spans 15 residues. The CDR3 loop is CASSFQTTTGDTQYF.

This rearrangement joins TRBV4-2 to TRBJ2-1; the D call of TRBD2 rests on TCRdb alone, since no DNA is present to check it. Germline loops: CDR1 LGHNA, CDR2 YNFKEQ. This CDR3 has 19 amino acids. This chain's CDR3 is CASSQAGTSGRRIGYEQFF.

The J gene is TRBJ2-5, the V gene TRBV7-2. The CDR3 contains 14 residues. Germline assignment: CDR1 SGHTA and CDR2 FQGNSA. The CDR3 is CASSSEWWEETQYF.

The rearrangement links TRBV29-1 to TRBJ1-2; TCRdb calls TRBD1, which cannot be checked without DNA. This CDR3 is 12 amino acids long. CDR1 and CDR2 from the germline V gene are SQVTM and ANQGSEA. CDR3 loop: CSVGQENYGYTF. Together with reference TRBV29-1 and TRBJ1-2, the CDR3 gives the full variable domain: SAVISQKPSRDICQRGTSLTIQCQVDSQVTMMFWYRQQPGQSLTLIATANQGSEATYESGFVIDKFPISRPNLTFSTLTVSNMSPEDSSIYLCSVGQENYGYTFGSGTRLTVV.

The chain links TRBV7-9 to TRBJ1-5; TCRdb indicates TRBD1, and absent DNA this call remains unverified. Germline CDR1 SEHNR, CDR2 FQNEAQ (reference sequence). This CDR3 contains 15 residues. The CDR3 loop is CASMSGVRGNQPQHF.

V is TRBV29-1 and J is TRBJ2-4; the D call of TRBD2 rests on TCRdb alone, since no DNA is present to check it. This CDR3 comprises 13 residues. CDR1 SQVTM and CDR2 ANQGSEA come from the germline V gene. The CDR3 loop reads CSVYRPLTNIQYF.